This TCR beta chain was observed in a study of blood T cell repertoires in COVID-19. Germline values: CDR1 SGHAT, CDR2 FQNNGV. CDR3 length: 16 amino acids. Losses at the gene ends were 5 bases for V and 2 bases for J; bases not matched to a gene: 7. Profiled with immunoSEQ multiplex PCR; TCRdb holds only in-frame clones, not every one. This sample has 300,000 to 400,000 clones, with 85% found just once. The receptor was derived from a woman in her 30s who had been exposed to COVID-19. The gene calls are TRBV11-2 and TRBJ2-4; TRBD1 aligns across 9 bases. The sample taken for sequencing was PBMCs or T cells enriched from blood (not recorded which). This CDR3 reads CASSPSGQGSKNIQYF. As DNA, the CDR3 is TGTGCCAGCAGCCCGAGTGGACAGGGGTCCAAAAACATTCAGTACTTC. The whole variable domain, filled in from reference TRBV11-2 and TRBJ2-4, reads EAGVAQSPRYKIIEKRQSVAFWCNPISGHATLYWYQQILGQGPKLLIQFQNNGVVDDSQLPKDRFSAERLKGVDSTLKIQPAKLEDSAVYLCASSPSGQGSKNIQYFGAGTRLSVL.